These 26 T cell receptor beta chains share one sample of origin, sequenced in a study of blood T cell repertoires in COVID-19. The method was immunoSEQ multiplex PCR; TCRdb's version includes in-frame clones alone and lacks a portion of them. The data show more than 150,000 clones, approximately 86% seen once. The sample comprised peripheral blood. The receptors were sampled from a woman older than 75 with acute or convalescent COVID-19.

The J gene is TRBJ2-5, the V gene TRBV29-1; the match to TRBD2 covers 8 bases. Looked up from germline, CDR1 is SQVTM and CDR2 is ANQGSEA. Losses at the gene ends were 7 bases for V and 5 bases for J; bases not matched to a gene: 3. This CDR3 region has 11 residues. CDR3 amino acids: CSGLAGETQYF. CDR3 in DNA: TGCAGCGGGCTAGCGGGTGAGACCCAGTACTTC. Complete variable domain (other parts from reference TRBV29-1 and TRBJ2-5): SAVISQKPSRDICQRGTSLTIQCQVDSQVTMMFWYRQQPGQSLTLIATANQGSEATYESGFVIDKFPISRPNLTFSTLTVSNMSPEDSSIYLCSGLAGETQYFGPGTRLLVL.

This chain uses TRBV18 with TRBJ1-2; a possible D gene is TRBD1 (5 bases). The CDR3 is made up of 15 amino acids. V was cut by 3 bases and J by 3 bases, with 14 bases left in between. Germline CDR1 is KGHSH and CDR2 is LQKENI. Written as DNA, the CDR3 is TGTGCCAGCTCACCCGCCCCCGGCAGGGACTATGGCTACACCTTC. The encoded protein is CASSPAPGRDYGYTF.

This chain joins TRBV9 and TRBJ2-7; 8 nucleotides align to TRBD1. The CDR3 consists of 16 residues. V lost 4 bases, J lost 6 bases, and 15 bases stayed unmatched. Germline CDR1 reads SGDLS; CDR2 reads YYNGEE. The CDR3 DNA is TGTGCCAGCAGCCCCCAGCTTGACAGGGGTCGGGTCGAGCAGTACTTC. Protein: CASSPQLDRGRVEQYF. Variable domain in full (rest from reference TRBV9 and TRBJ2-7): DSGVTQTPKHLITATGQRVTLRCSPRSGDLSVYWYQQSLDQGLQFLIQYYNGEERAKGNILERFSAQQFPDLHSELNLSSLELGDSALYFCASSPQLDRGRVEQYFGPGTRLTVT.

This clone was counted a single time. The chain employs TRBV12-1 and TRBJ1-2. TRBV12-1 is reported as a pseudogene. This CDR3 region has 14 residues. Here the CDR3 DNA reads TGTGCCAGCAGCTTTGGCGGTTCTAACTATGGCTACACCTTC. As protein: CASSFGGSNYGYTF.

The CDR3 DNA follows: TGTGCCACCAGCAGGATAGGACAGGGCTCCTACGAGCAGTACTTC. It yields the protein CATSRIGQGSYEQYF. V is TRBV15 and J is TRBJ2-7, with TRBD1 matching 8 bases. Germline assignment: CDR1 LNHNV and CDR2 YYDKDF (reference sequence). The CDR3 spans 15 residues. J was trimmed by 0 bases and V by 3 bases; bases with no gene match: 4.

CDR3 sequence (DNA): TGTGCCAGCAGCCCCGGCCCAGGGATTAGGGGCTACACCTTC. The encoded protein is CASSPGPGIRGYTF. The chain has TRBV7-2 and TRBJ1-2, with D maybe TRBD1 (5 bases). Per germline, CDR1 SGHTA and CDR2 FQGNSA. The V end lost 5 bases, the J end lost 8 bases, and 18 bases lay between the germline ends. The CDR3 contains 14 residues.

This clone occurred once. The CDR3 reads CASKGLAGPSNEQFF. CDR3 bases: TGTGCCAGCAAAGGACTAGCGGGGCCCTCTAATGAGCAGTTCTTC. The V call is TRBV2, the J call TRBJ2-1, with TRBD2 identical over 12 bases. V lost 7 bases to trimming and J lost 7 bases; unmatched junction nucleotides: 8. In germline, CDR1 is SNHLY, CDR2 FYNNEI. CDR3 size: 15 residues.

The V and J genes are TRBV2 and TRBJ2-3; 13 bases match TRBD2. CDR1 and CDR2 (germline): SNHLY, FYNNEI. Trimming cost V 2 bases and J 1 base; bases outside gene matches: 3. The CDR3 sequence is 17 residues long. Here the CDR3 reads CASSETSGGVGTDTQYF. The CDR3 coding sequence is TGTGCCAGCAGTGAAACTAGCGGGGGGGTCGGCACAGATACGCAGTATTTT.

The chain is built from TRBV5-8 and TRBJ1-1; no definite D call. CDR1 SGHTS and CDR2 YDEGEE come from the germline V gene. CDR3 length equals 14 residues. The ends were cut back, 0 bases at V and 2 bases at J, with 8 bases in the middle. The CDR3 DNA sequence: TGTGCCAGCAGCTTGGGCGCGGTAAACACTGAAGCTTTCTTT. It codes for CASSLGAVNTEAFF.

The chain joins TRBV2 to TRBJ1-5; 8 positions agree with TRBD1. The CDR3 spans 16 residues. CDR1 and CDR2 (germline): SNHLY, FYNNEI. J lost 4 bases, V lost 7 bases, and 12 bases had no gene match. The CDR3 reads CASNNRGGQRNQPQHF. CDR3 nucleotide sequence: TGTGCCAGCAATAACAGGGGGGGACAGAGGAATCAGCCCCAGCATTTT.

The DNA for the CDR3 is TGCGCCAGCAGCCAAGTTCCCGGGGTTGGCACAGATACGCAGTATTTT. Amino acids: CASSQVPGVGTDTQYF. The chain uses TRBV4-1 and TRBJ2-3; a possible D gene is TRBD2 (5 bases). The CDR3 runs 16 residues. V was clipped by 1 base and J by 1 base, with 12 bases between them. CDR1 MGHRA and CDR2 YSYEKL come from the germline V gene.

This chain links TRBV14 with TRBJ2-3; 11 nucleotides line up with TRBD2. Germline V gives CDR1 SGHDN, CDR2 FVKESK. The V and J ends lost 3 bases and 0 bases, in that order; junction bases with no gene match: 2. This CDR3 comprises 16 residues. The CDR3 protein is CASSHRLAGSTDTQYF. CDR3 bases: TGTGCCAGCAGCCATAGACTAGCGGGAAGCACAGATACGCAGTATTTT.

The V and J genes are TRBV19 and TRBJ2-3; TRBD2 matches 10 bases. This CDR3 contains 16 residues. Per germline, CDR1 LNHDA and CDR2 SQIVND (reference sequence). The CDR3 protein is CTSSGASGGSTDTQYF. In DNA form, the CDR3 reads TGTACGTCCAGTGGGGCTAGCGGGGGCAGCACAGATACGCAGTATTTT.

The V call is TRBV30, the J call TRBJ2-2; D is perhaps TRBD2 (5 bases). V dropped 5 bases and J dropped 5 bases, with 15 bases sitting between them. The CDR3 spans 14 residues. Germline V CDR1 and CDR2: GTSNPN, SVGIG (reference sequence). CDR3 nucleotides: TGTGCCTGGCCCGGGGAAATTAGGACCGGGGAGCTGTTTTTT. Translation gives CAWPGEIRTGELFF.

This clone was counted once. This chain connects TRBV5-8 to TRBJ2-7; 7 bases are shared with TRBD1. Germline loops: CDR1 SGHTS, CDR2 YDEGEE. The CDR3 has 15 amino acids. V dropped 0 bases and J dropped 3; count of bases not matched to a gene: 6. CDR3 bases: TGTGCCAGCAGCTTGGTTGGACAGGCGGGCTACGAGCAGTACTTC. Translated, it gives CASSLVGQAGYEQYF.

The chain couples TRBV7-2 to TRBJ2-1; no clear D. The CDR3 length is 14 residues. The germline V gene encodes CDR1 SGHTA and CDR2 FQGNSA. With 0 bases removed from V and 6 bases from J, the gap between germline ends came to 9 bases. The CDR3 DNA follows: TGTGCCAGCAGCTTAGCGGCTTGGGCCAATGAGCAGTTCTTC. Encoded protein: CASSLAAWANEQFF. Based on the CDR3 plus reference TRBV7-2 and TRBJ2-1, the full variable domain is GAGVSQSPSNKVTEKGKDVELRCDPISGHTALYWYRQSLGQGLEFLIYFQGNSAPDKSGLPSDRFSAERTGGSVSTLTIQRTQQEDSAVYLCASSLAAWANEQFFGPGTRLTVL.

This chain links TRBV6-5 with TRBJ1-4; D is uncertain. The CDR3 is made up of 15 amino acids. With 0 bases removed from V and 8 bases from J, the gap between germline ends came to 13 bases. Germline lookup yields CDR1 MNHEY and CDR2 SVGAGI. CDR3 coding DNA: TGTGCCAGCAGTTACTCGGTCCCCGTCGGGGAAAAACTGTTTTTT. Translation gives CASSYSVPVGEKLFF.

The chain employs TRBV12-3 or TRBV12-4 and TRBJ2-2, with D unclear. V lost 7 bases, J lost 4 bases, and 10 bases lay in between. The CDR3 runs to 13 residues. The CDR3 loop reads CASTDIGTGELFF. The CDR3 DNA sequence: TGTGCCAGCACCGACATAGGCACCGGGGAGCTGTTTTTT.

The rearrangement links TRBV9 to TRBJ1-1; weak D call: TRBD1 (6 bases). Deletions cut 2 bases from V and 3 bases from J, with 8 bases between. Germline values: CDR1 SGDLS, CDR2 YYNGEE. There are 13 residues in the CDR3. The CDR3 DNA reads TGTGCCAGCAGCGTGGGGGCAGACACTGAAGCTTTCTTT. As protein: CASSVGADTEAFF.

V gene TRBV18 combines with J gene TRBJ2-1, with unresolved D. The V gene lost 6 bases and the J gene lost 6 bases, with 9 bases spanning the gap. CDR3 length: 12 residues. Germline V gives CDR1 KGHSH, CDR2 LQKENI. CDR3 region: CASSPLFNEQFF. The CDR3 nucleotides are TGTGCCAGCTCTCCCCTGTTCAATGAGCAGTTCTTC. Using reference TRBV18 and TRBJ2-1 for the parts outside the CDR3, the full variable domain is NAGVMQNPRHLVRRRGQEARLRCSPMKGHSHVYWYRQLPEEGLKFMVYLQKENIIDESGMPKERFSAEFPKEGPSILRIQQVVRGDSAAYFCASSPLFNEQFFGPGTRLTVL.

This clone was counted a single time. The chain has TRBV4-1 and TRBJ2-1, with 9 bases aligning to TRBD2. J lost 6 bases, V lost 8 bases, and 5 bases had no gene match. Germline V gene lookup returns CDR1 MGHRA and CDR2 YSYEKL. This CDR3 spans 13 amino acids. CDR3 residues: CASRISGGNEQFF. In DNA form, the CDR3 reads TGCGCCAGCCGCATTAGCGGGGGCAATGAGCAGTTCTTC.

This clone was found a few times. The chain joins TRBV2 to TRBJ1-5, with D tentatively TRBD1 (5 bases). CDR1 is SNHLY, CDR2 FYNNEI, per germline. The CDR3 is 15 residues long. Trimming removed 0 bases from V and 2 bases from J, with 8 bases in between. CDR3 loop: CASSEARARNQPQHF. CDR3 in DNA: TGTGCCAGCAGTGAAGCCAGGGCACGCAATCAGCCCCAGCATTTT. Filled out from reference TRBV2 and TRBJ1-5, the complete variable domain reads EPEVTQTPSHQVTQMGQEVILRCVPISNHLYFYWYRQILGQKVEFLVSFYNNEISEKSEIFDDQFSVERPDGSNFTLKIRSTKLEDSAMYFCASSEARARNQPQHFGDGTRLSIL.

This clone appeared a few times. V gene TRBV27 combines with J gene TRBJ2-1; 12 nucleotides line up with TRBD2. V lost 5 bases to trimming and J lost 0 bases; unmatched junction nucleotides: 5. Germline-derived CDR1 and CDR2 are MNHEY and SMNVEV (reference sequence). The CDR3 has 17 amino acids. The chain's CDR3 is CASSPETSGSSYNEQFF. Here the CDR3 DNA reads TGTGCCAGCAGTCCAGAGACTAGCGGGAGCTCCTACAATGAGCAGTTCTTC.

V is TRBV5-1 and J is TRBJ1-2; the match to TRBD1 covers 7 bases. Germline trimming cut 3 bases from V and 4 bases from J; bases unmatched to any gene: 9. The germline V gene encodes CDR1 SGHRS and CDR2 YFSETQ. This CDR3 is built from 15 residues. CDR3 loop: CASSSWETGLYGYTF. The CDR3 DNA reads TGCGCCAGCAGCTCCTGGGAGACAGGGCTCTATGGCTACACCTTC.

J is TRBJ1-2 and V is TRBV23-1; 7 nucleotides align to TRBD1. TRBV23-1 is sorted into the ORF group, with uncertain function. The V and J ends lost 1 base and 2 bases, in that order; junction bases with no gene match: 10. CDR3 length: 17 residues. In DNA, the CDR3 is TGCGCCAGCAGTCAATTGTGGACAGGAAAGGTAAACTATGGCTACACCTTC. It is translated as CASSQLWTGKVNYGYTF.

The gene calls are TRBV18 and TRBJ2-1; 7 bases are a match to TRBD1. V lost 6 bases, J lost 2 bases, and 10 bases stayed unmatched. CDR1 and CDR2 (germline): KGHSH, LQKENI. CDR3 length: 16 residues. CDR3 DNA sequence: TGTGCCAGCTCTCCTAATCCGGGACAGCCCTACAATGAGCAGTTCTTC. It specifies CASSPNPGQPYNEQFF.